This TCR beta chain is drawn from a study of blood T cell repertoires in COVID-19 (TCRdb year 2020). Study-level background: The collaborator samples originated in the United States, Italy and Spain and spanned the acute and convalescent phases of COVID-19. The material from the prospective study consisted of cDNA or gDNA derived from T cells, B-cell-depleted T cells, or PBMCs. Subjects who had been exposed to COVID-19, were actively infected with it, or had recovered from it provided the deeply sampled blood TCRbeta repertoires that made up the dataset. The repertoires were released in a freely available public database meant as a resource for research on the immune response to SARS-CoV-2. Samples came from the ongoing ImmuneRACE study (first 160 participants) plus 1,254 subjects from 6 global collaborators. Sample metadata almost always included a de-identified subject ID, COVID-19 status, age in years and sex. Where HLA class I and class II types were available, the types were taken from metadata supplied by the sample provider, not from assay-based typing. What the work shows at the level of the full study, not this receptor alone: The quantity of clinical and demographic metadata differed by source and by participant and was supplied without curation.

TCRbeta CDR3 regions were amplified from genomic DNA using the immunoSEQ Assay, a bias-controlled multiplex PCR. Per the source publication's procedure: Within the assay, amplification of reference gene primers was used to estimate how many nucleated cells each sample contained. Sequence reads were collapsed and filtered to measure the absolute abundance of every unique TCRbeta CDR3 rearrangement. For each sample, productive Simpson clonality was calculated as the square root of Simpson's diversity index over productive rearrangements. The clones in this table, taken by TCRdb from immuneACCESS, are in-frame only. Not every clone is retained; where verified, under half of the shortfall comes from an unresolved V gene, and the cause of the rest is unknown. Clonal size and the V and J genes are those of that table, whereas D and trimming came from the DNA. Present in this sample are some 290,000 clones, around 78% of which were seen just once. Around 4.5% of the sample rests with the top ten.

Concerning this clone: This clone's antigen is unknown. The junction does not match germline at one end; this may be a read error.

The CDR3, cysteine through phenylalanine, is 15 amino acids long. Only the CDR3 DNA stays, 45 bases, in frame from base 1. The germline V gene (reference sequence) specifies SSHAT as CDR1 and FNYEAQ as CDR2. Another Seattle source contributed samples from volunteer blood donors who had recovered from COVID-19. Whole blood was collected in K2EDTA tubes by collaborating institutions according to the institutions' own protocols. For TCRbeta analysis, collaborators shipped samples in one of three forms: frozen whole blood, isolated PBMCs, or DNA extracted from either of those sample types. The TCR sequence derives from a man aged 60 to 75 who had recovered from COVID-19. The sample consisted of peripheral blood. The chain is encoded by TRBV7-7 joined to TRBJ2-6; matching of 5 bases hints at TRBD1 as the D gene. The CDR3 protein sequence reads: CASSPQGAGANVLTF. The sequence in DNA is TGTGCTAGCAGCCCCCAAGGGGCTGGGGCCAACGTCCTGACTTTC.